One and the same sample provided the 9 T cell receptor beta chains below, sequenced in a study of blood T cell repertoires in COVID-19. Data came from immunoSEQ multiplex PCR; TCRdb stores just in-frame clones and leaves some out. The repertoire has roughly 200,000 clones, approximately 86% of them found once; the top ten carry 3.5% to 4%. Sequencing was carried out using PBMCs or T cells enriched from blood (not recorded which). The receptors here all came from a woman between 40 and 55 years old with acute COVID-19.

V gene TRBV24-1 combines with J gene TRBJ1-2, with 8 bases lining up with TRBD1. CDR3 length: 15 residues. Trimming cost V 4 bases and J 8 bases; bases outside gene matches: 11. The germline gives CDR1 KGHDR, CDR2 SFDVKD. CDR3 nucleotide sequence: TGTGCCACCAGTGACACTAGGACAGGGAGTTTCGGCTACACCTTC. Amino acids: CATSDTRTGSFGYTF.

The chain joins TRBV19 to TRBJ2-2, with TRBD2 matching over 11 bases. The CDR3 spans 16 residues. V gave up 6 bases and J gave up 5 bases; unmatched junction bases: 8. Germline values: CDR1 LNHDA, CDR2 SQIVND (reference sequence). CDR3 sequence: CASRKTSGASTGELFF. CDR3 coding DNA: TGTGCCAGTAGGAAGACTAGCGGGGCGAGTACCGGGGAGCTGTTTTTT.

Here the CDR3 DNA reads TGCGCCAGCAGCTTTCGAGGAGGGAATTCACCCCTCCACTTT. It translates to CASSFRGGNSPLHF. This chain links TRBV5-1 with TRBJ1-6; D gene unclear. Deletions cut 2 bases from V and 7 bases from J, with 10 bases between. CDR1 is SGHRS, CDR2 YFSETQ, per germline. This CDR3 contains 14 residues.

This chain connects TRBV11-2 to TRBJ2-3; D possibly corresponds to TRBD1 (5 bases). From germline, CDR1 is SGHAT and CDR2 FQNNGV. Trimming took off 4 bases at V and 4 bases at J, with 12 bases between the two ends. The CDR3 extends over 14 amino acids. The CDR3 region has the DNA TGTGCCAGCAGCTCCCAAGGGGTCCCAGATACGCAGTATTTT. This translates into CASSSQGVPDTQYF.

The gene calls are TRBV19 and TRBJ2-6, with a weak D call TRBD1 (5 bases). Germline V gene data show CDR1 as LNHDA and CDR2 as SQIVND (reference sequence). This CDR3 spans 15 amino acids. CDR3 amino acids: CAATPGNSGANVLTF. The CDR3 DNA reads as TGTGCTGCGACGCCAGGGAATTCAGGGGCCAACGTCCTGACTTTC.

In its sample, this clone was seen once. The J gene is TRBJ2-7, the V gene TRBV7-8, with 7 bases fitting TRBD1. V lost 5 bases and J lost 1; bases outside the gene matches: 8. Germline V CDR1 and CDR2: SGHVS, FQNEAQ. This CDR3 spans 15 amino acids. In nucleotides, the CDR3 is TGTGCCAGCAGCGGCCGGAGACAGGGATCCTACGAGCAGTACTTC. This encodes CASSGRRQGSYEQYF.

This clone appeared a few times. This chain links TRBV7-3 with TRBJ2-1; a possible D gene is TRBD2 (5 bases). Trimming pared 3 bases from V and 7 bases from J, leaving 13 bases between. The CDR3 is 14 amino acids. The V gene's germline CDR1 is SGHTA and CDR2 FQGTGA. CDR3 region: CASSLESSGNEQFF. The CDR3 bases are TGTGCCAGCAGCTTGGAGTCCTCGGGGAATGAGCAGTTCTTC.

The chain employs TRBV28 and TRBJ2-2; D is unclear. From germline, CDR1 is MDHEN and CDR2 SYDVKM. CDR3 length: 12 amino acids. Trimming removed 2 bases at V and 9 bases at J, with 7 bases between. The CDR3 DNA is TGTGCCAGCAGTTTAGGCTTTAGGGAGCTGTTTTTT. Its translation is CASSLGFRELFF.

The V and J genes are TRBV18 and TRBJ2-1; 10 nucleotides match TRBD2. CDR1 and CDR2 from the germline V gene are KGHSH and LQKENI. Trimming at V came to 6 bases and at J to 8 bases, leaving 16 bases not matched to a gene. The CDR3 runs to 17 residues. The DNA for the CDR3 is TGTGCCAGCTCCGCCAGTCTCAGCGGGAGGGCCTCGGATGAGCAGTTCTTC. Its translation is CASSASLSGRASDEQFF.